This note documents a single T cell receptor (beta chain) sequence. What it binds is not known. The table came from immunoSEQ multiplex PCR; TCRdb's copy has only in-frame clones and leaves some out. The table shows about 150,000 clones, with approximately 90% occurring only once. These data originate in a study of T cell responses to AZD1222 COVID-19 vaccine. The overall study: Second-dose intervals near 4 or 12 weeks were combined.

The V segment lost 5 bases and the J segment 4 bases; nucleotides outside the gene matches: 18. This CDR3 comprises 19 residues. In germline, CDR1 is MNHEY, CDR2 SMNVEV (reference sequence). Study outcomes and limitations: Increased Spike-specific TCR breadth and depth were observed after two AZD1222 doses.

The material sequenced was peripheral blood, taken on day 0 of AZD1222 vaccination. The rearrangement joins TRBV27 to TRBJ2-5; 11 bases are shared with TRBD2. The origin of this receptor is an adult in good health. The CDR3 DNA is TGTGCCAGCAGTAGATCTCGGTTGCGACTAGCGGGATGGGGAGAGACCCAGTACTTC. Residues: CASSRSRLRLAGWGETQYF.